One and the same sample provided the 13 T cell receptor beta chains below, sequenced in a study of cytomegalovirus exposure and HLA in healthy donors. This PCR relied on a set of 60 Vbeta primers and 13 Jbeta primers. The repertoire was sequenced with immunoSEQ multiplex PCR; TCRdb's copy has only in-frame clones and lacks some. The sample lists more than 100,000 clones; roughly 80% were seen once. The sequenced material came from PBMCs. The receptors derive from a man aged 50 to 60 in good health and CMV-seropositive.

The CDR3 nucleotides are TGTGCCAGCAGCTTGGACCCGGGACTCCTCTACGAGCAGTACTTC. Its translation is CASSLDPGLLYEQYF. V and J are TRBV5-5 and TRBJ2-7, with TRBD2 as a possible D gene (6 bases). V lost 0 bases to trimming and J lost 3 bases, with 13 bases between them. Germline CDR1 and CDR2: SGHKS and YYEKEE (reference sequence). The length of the CDR3 is 15 residues. The full variable domain, its missing parts supplied by reference TRBV5-5 and TRBJ2-7, is DAGVTQSPTHLIKTRGQQVTLRCSPISGHKSVSWYQQVLGQGPQFIFQYYEKEERGRGNFPDRFSARQFPNYSSELNVNALLLGDSALYLCASSLDPGLLYEQYFGPGTRLTVT.

This clone was seen a few times. The rearrangement links TRBV7-9 to TRBJ1-4; TRBD1 agrees at 9 bases. The CDR3 consists of 15 residues. V lost 5 bases to trimming and J lost 6 bases; unmatched junction nucleotides: 7. CDR1 is SEHNR and CDR2 is FQNEAQ in the germline V gene (reference sequence). The chain's CDR3 is CASSQQGAGDEKLFF. For the CDR3, the DNA is TGTGCCAGCAGCCAACAGGGGGCGGGAGATGAAAAACTGTTTTTT.

The rearrangement uses TRBV19 and TRBJ2-1; 8 bases align to TRBD2. Germline values: CDR1 LNHDA, CDR2 SQIVND (reference sequence). V shed 2 bases and J 6 bases; nucleotides not matched to a gene: 6. This CDR3 spans 15 amino acids. Written as DNA, the CDR3 is TGTGCCAGTAGTATAATGCGGGAGGTTGGCAATGAGCAGTTCTTC. Translation: CASSIMREVGNEQFF.

This chain joins TRBV10-3 and TRBJ2-7, with D possibly being TRBD1 (5 bases). The germline V gene encodes CDR1 ENHRY and CDR2 SYGVKD. Trimming removed 3 bases from V and 5 bases from J, with 14 bases in between. CDR3 length: 14 amino acids. The CDR3, as DNA: TGTGCCATCAGTGAACAGGCTATACGCCACGAGCAGTACTTC. This gives the protein CAISEQAIRHEQYF.

For this clone: One junction end does not reproduce the germline sequence, and a read error may be involved. The V call is TRBV29-1, the J call TRBJ2-7; 12 bases agree with TRBD2. This CDR3 is 13 amino acids long. Per the germline V gene, CDR1 is SQVTM and CDR2 is ANQGSEA. For the CDR3, the DNA is TGCAGCGTTAAACTAGCGGGAGGAGGCGAGCGGTACTTC. Translated, it gives CSVKLAGGGERYF.

The V gene is TRBV15, the J gene TRBJ2-7; D is unclear. Germline-derived CDR1 and CDR2 are LNHNV and YYDKDF (reference sequence). The CDR3 is 14 amino acids. With 0 bases removed from V and 2 bases from J, the gap between germline ends came to 8 bases. The CDR3 nucleotides are TGTGCCACCAGCAGAGACTCGGGTACCTACGAGCAGTACTTC. Protein product: CATSRDSGTYEQYF.

Here the CDR3 reads CASSSPRLANTYNEQFF. CDR3 DNA: TGTGCCAGCAGCTCTCCCCGACTAGCTAATACCTACAATGAGCAGTTCTTC. V usage is TRBV5-4 and J usage is TRBJ2-1; the match to TRBD2 covers 7 bases. CDR1 is SGHNT, CDR2 YYREEE, per germline (reference sequence). This CDR3 has 17 amino acids. Trimming took 3 bases from V and 2 from J; bases not matched to a gene: 11.

A note on this clone: At one end, the junction sequence differs from germline, possibly due to a read error. V is TRBV7-9 and J is TRBJ2-5; D gene uncertain. Germline CDR1 and CDR2: SEHNR and FQNEAQ (reference sequence). The CDR3 totals 12 residues. The CDR3 sequence: CSSSLDQETQYF. CDR3 in DNA: TGTTCCAGCAGCTTAGATCAGGAGACCCAGTACTTC.

This clone was picked up a small number of times. The chain employs TRBV7-2 and TRBJ2-2; TRBD2 aligns across 9 bases. Trimming cost V 4 bases and J 4 bases; bases outside gene matches: 7. Per germline, CDR1 SGHTA and CDR2 FQGNSA. This CDR3 comprises 16 residues. The CDR3 is CASSSTSAGGTGELFF. The CDR3 region has the DNA TGTGCCAGCAGCTCCACTTCAGCGGGGGGCACCGGGGAGCTGTTTTTT.

This clone was counted only a few times. This sequence joins TRBV5-1 and TRBJ2-7, with 10 bases aligning to TRBD2. This CDR3 contains 14 residues. J gave up 8 bases and V 0 bases, and 5 bases lay outside the gene matches. Looked up from germline, CDR1 is SGHRS and CDR2 is YFSETQ. The CDR3 here is CASSLEGLAEKQYF. CDR3 coding DNA: TGCGCCAGCAGCTTGGAAGGACTAGCGGAGAAGCAGTACTTC.

The chain combines TRBV7-3 with TRBJ2-4; 7 bases agree with TRBD2. Per germline, CDR1 SGHTA and CDR2 FQGTGA. CDR3 size: 13 residues. V gave up 1 base and J gave up 10 bases; unmatched junction bases: 4. The CDR3 bases are TGTGCCAGCAGCTTAAGCGGGAGCAGTATTCAGTACTTC. Amino acid sequence: CASSLSGSSIQYF.

The V and J genes are TRBV7-9 and TRBJ2-2, with 7 bases matching TRBD2. This CDR3 is built from 17 residues. V dropped 6 bases and J dropped 2; count of bases not matched to a gene: 12. Germline values: CDR1 SEHNR, CDR2 FQNEAQ (reference sequence). The CDR3 region has the DNA TGTGCCAGCAGGGGAATCCGACTAGCCGATAACACCGGGGAGCTGTTTTTT. This encodes CASRGIRLADNTGELFF.

This chain connects TRBV2 to TRBJ2-3, with 9 nucleotides matching TRBD2. The germline V gene encodes CDR1 SNHLY and CDR2 FYNNEI. Losses at the gene ends were 4 bases for V and 4 bases for J; bases not matched to a gene: 12. The CDR3 has 17 amino acids. Written as DNA, the CDR3 is TGTGCCAGCAGTGTGCGGGAGGGCCGCCCTATCCCAGATACGCAGTATTTT. Its protein product is CASSVREGRPIPDTQYF.